This T cell receptor beta chain comes out of a study of T-cell memory formation after mild COVID-19. Study-wide context: TCR clusters mostly belonged to single donors.

Libraries for TCRalpha and TCRbeta carried sample barcodes and unique molecular identifiers via 5'RACE. TCRdb used MiXCR to reprocess the 5' RACE reads, holding one entry per CDR3 protein. The data contain roughly 310,000 distinct CDR3 sequences, more than 15% of them singletons. The CDR3 is 14 amino acids. V was clipped by 2 bases and J by 1 base, with 9 bases between them. Germline lookup yields CDR1 SGDLS and CDR2 YYNGEE. Study conclusions and caveats: Memory from before infection featured some responding clones, which suggests cross-reactive memory joined. From day 15 to 85, contracting clones were balanced between CD4 and CD8, whereas later expanders leaned toward CD4+.

The table lists this clonotype with a few counts. What it binds is unknown. This clonotype was obtained from a man aged 18 to 30 who had mild COVID-19 (a few samples of this study predate the infection). Cell type and time point are not known. V and J are TRBV9 and TRBJ1-1; D ambiguous. The sequenced sample was PBMCs or a T cell subset sorted from them (not recorded which). The CDR3 is CASSVWSQNTEAFF. In nucleotides, the CDR3 is TGTGCCAGCAGCGTGTGGTCGCAGAACACTGAAGCTTTCTTT. Together with reference TRBV9 and TRBJ1-1, the CDR3 gives the full variable domain: DSGVTQTPKHLITATGQRVTLRCSPRSGDLSVYWYQQSLDQGLQFLIQYYNGEERAKGNILERFSAQQFPDLHSELNLSSLELGDSALYFCASSVWSQNTEAFFGQGTRLTVV.